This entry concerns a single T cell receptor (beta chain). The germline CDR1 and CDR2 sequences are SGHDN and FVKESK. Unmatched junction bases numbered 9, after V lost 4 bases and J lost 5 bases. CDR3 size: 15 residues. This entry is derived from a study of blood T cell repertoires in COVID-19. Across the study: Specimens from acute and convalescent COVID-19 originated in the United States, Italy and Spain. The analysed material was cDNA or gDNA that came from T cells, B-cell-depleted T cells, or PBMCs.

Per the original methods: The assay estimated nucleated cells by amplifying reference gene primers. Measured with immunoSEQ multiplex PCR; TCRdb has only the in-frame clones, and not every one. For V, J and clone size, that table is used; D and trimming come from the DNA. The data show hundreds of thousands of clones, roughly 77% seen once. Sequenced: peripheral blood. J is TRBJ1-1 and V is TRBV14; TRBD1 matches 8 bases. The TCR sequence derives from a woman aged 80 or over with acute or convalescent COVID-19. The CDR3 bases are TGTGCCAGCAGCCGATCCAGGGGGCGGGGTACTGAAGCTTTCTTT. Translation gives CASSRSRGRGTEAFF.